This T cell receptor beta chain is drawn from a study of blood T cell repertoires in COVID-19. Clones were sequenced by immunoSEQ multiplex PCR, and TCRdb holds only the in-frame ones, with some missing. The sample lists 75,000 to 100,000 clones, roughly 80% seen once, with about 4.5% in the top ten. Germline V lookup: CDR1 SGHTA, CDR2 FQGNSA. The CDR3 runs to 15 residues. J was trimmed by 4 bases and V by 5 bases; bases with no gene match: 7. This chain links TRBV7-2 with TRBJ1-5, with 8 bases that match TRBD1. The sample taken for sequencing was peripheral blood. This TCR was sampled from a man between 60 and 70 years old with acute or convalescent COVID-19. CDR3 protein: CASSQTGAYNQPQHF. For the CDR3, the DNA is TGTGCCAGCAGCCAGACAGGGGCCTATAATCAGCCCCAGCATTTT.